Detailed here is one T cell receptor (beta chain). Its antigen remains unknown. This sample was included in a study of early stage breast cancer tumors. Looking at the study overall: Of 15 to 20 invasive breast tumors, about 12 were hormone receptor-positive, HER2-negative. Among roughly twelve ER+/PR+/HER2- tumors, eight were ductal, four lobular. Samples were sequenced at approximately 10-fold average coverage.

Broader study findings: Most shared enriched TCRB sequences were commonly generated ones.

The repertoire was sequenced with immunoSEQ multiplex PCR; TCRdb's copy has only in-frame clones and lacks some. Of about 69,000 clones listed, more than 70% are singletons. This CDR3 has 14 residues. Trimming pared 5 bases from V and 11 bases from J, leaving 16 bases between. Per the germline V gene, CDR1 is MDHEN and CDR2 is SYDVKM. Sequenced material: blood. This receptor was obtained from a person between 35 and 49 years old with breast cancer. The rearrangement links TRBV28 to TRBJ1-6; D unresolved. The CDR3 sequence is CASSPSDWRPPLHF. The DNA for the CDR3 is TGTGCCAGCAGTCCTTCGGACTGGCGACCACCCCTCCACTTT.